These T cell receptor beta chains were read from a single sample in a study of blood T cell repertoires in COVID-19. Using immunoSEQ multiplex PCR, the repertoire was profiled, and TCRdb retains in-frame clones only, with some absent. The data show a few hundred thousand clones, with about 81% seen just once and roughly 4% held by the top ten. Source material: PBMCs or T cells enriched from blood (not recorded which). Receptors were obtained from a man aged 25-45 years with acute COVID-19. Each CDR3 is given with its conserved first and last residue. The D gene is left open where the match is weak. Rows give clone size only sometimes, using once, few, many, or a class for an expanded clone.

>TRBV7-9|TRBJ2-1|.|TRBD2
TGTGCCAGCAGCTTACCTACCCGACTAGCGGGAATTAGGAATGAGCAGTTCTTC
CASSLPTRLAGIRNEQFF
>TRBV7-9|TRBJ2-1|.|TRBD1
TGTGCCAGCAGCTTAGGGACAGGGGTATACAATGAGCAGTTCTTC
CASSLGTGVYNEQFF
>TRBV9|TRBJ1-3|.|TRBD1
TGTGCCAGCAGCCGGACAGGGCCAGGAAACACCATATATTTT
CASSRTGPGNTIYF
>TRBV28|TRBJ2-1|.|TRBD1
TGTGCCAGCAGTCCGGGTGGGGGTGGACAGGGGGCCAGTGAGCAGTTCTTC
CASSPGGGGQGASEQFF
>TRBV19|TRBJ2-5|.|.
TGTGCCAGTAGACGGCAGGGCCAAGAGACCCAGTACTTC
CASRRQGQETQYF
>TRBV18|TRBJ2-2|.|.
TGTGCCAGCTCCCCGAGACAGCCTGCGCGAGGAGCGAACACCGGGGAGCTGTTTTTT
CASSPRQPARGANTGELFF
>TRBV7-9|TRBJ1-4|.|TRBD1
TGTGCCAGCAGCCCCGGGACAGGGGCAACTAATGAAAAACTGTTTTTT
CASSPGTGATNEKLFF
>TRBV24-1|TRBJ2-3|.|.
TGTGCCACCAGTCGGAGCACAGATACGCAGTATTTT
CATSRSTDTQYF
>TRBV7-2|TRBJ1-2|.|.
TGTGCCAGCAGCTTAATCCGATCACAGTGGGGCTACACCTTC
CASSLIRSQWGYTF
>TRBV19|TRBJ2-5|.|TRBD1
TGTGCCAGTAGTACGACAGGGGGAAGAGGAGAGACCCAGTACTTC
CASSTTGGRGETQYF
>TRBV25-1|TRBJ1-2|.|TRBD1
TGTGCCAGCAGTGAATCTTATAGGGGGCCCACTAACTATGGCTACACCTTC
CASSESYRGPTNYGYTF
>TRBV28|TRBJ1-4|once|TRBD1
TGTGCCAGCAGTAGGAGTGGACAGGTCACGATTTCAACTAATGAAAAACTGTTTTTT
CASSRSGQVTISTNEKLFF
>TRBV4-1|TRBJ2-1|once|TRBD2
TGCGCCAGCAGCCACCTAGGTAGACTAGCGATGAAAGCTGGACGGCGCAATGAGCAGTTCTTC
CASSHLGRLAMKAGRRNEQFF
>TRBV7-2|TRBJ1-6|.|.
TGTGCCAGCAGCCCCTTGGTGAGGGAAGGCCGGAGGGCAGGATCACCCCTCCACTTT
CASSPLVREGRRAGSPLHF
>TRBV4-2|TRBJ2-1|.|TRBD2
TGTGCCAGCAGCCAAGTTCAACTAGCGGGAGGGTCCTACAATGAGCAGTTCTTC
CASSQVQLAGGSYNEQFF
>TRBV19|TRBJ2-2|.|TRBD2
TGTGCCAGTAGCATCCCGGATGTAGCGGGGCAGACCGGGGAGCTGTTTTTT
CASSIPDVAGQTGELFF